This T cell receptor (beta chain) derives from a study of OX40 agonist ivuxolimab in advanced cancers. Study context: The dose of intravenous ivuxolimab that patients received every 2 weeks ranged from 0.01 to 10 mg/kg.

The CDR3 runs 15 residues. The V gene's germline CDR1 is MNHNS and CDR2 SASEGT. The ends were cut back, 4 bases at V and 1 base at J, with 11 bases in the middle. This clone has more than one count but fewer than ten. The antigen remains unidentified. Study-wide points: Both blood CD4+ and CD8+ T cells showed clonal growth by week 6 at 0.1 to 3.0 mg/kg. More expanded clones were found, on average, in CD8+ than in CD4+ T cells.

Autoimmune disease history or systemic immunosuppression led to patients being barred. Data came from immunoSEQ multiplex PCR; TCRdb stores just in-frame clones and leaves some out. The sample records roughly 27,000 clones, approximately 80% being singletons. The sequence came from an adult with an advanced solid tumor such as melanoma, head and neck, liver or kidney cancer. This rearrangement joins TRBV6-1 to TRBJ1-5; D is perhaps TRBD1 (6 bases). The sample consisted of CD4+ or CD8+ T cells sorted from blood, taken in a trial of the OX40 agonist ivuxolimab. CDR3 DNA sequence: TGTGCCAGCAGTGCCCGGGGGCGAAGCAATCAGCCCCAGCATTTT. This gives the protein CASSARGRSNQPQHF.